One sample yielded the 25 T cell receptor beta chains listed below, sequenced in a study of identical twins. TCRdb fed the 5' RACE reads into MiXCR, producing one record per CDR3 protein. The table records roughly 350,000 distinct CDR3 sequences, 9% to 15% of them present only once. This sample was also put to use in a study of yellow fever vaccine responses in identical twins.

Sequences were obtained from CD8+ T cells sorted from blood. The receptors were gathered from a woman under 30 in good health.

Only a few counts were recorded for this clonotype. The chain joins TRBV12-5 to TRBJ2-1; D unclear. CDR3 length: 13 amino acids. V shed 0 bases and J shed 9 bases, with 9 bases lying between them. From germline, CDR1 is LGHNT and CDR2 FRNRAP. The CDR3 is CASGLVGWGEQFF. The CDR3 nucleotides are TGTGCTAGTGGTTTGGTAGGGTGGGGTGAGCAGTTCTTC. The variable domain in full, with the rest retrieved from reference TRBV12-5 and TRBJ2-1, is DARVTQTPRHKVTEMGQEVTMRCQPILGHNTVFWYRQTMMQGLELLAYFRNRAPLDDSGMPKDRFSAEMPDATLATLKIQPSEPRDSAVYFCASGLVGWGEQFFGPGTRLTVL.

This clonotype has a handful of counts. The chain couples TRBV12-3 or TRBV12-4 to TRBJ1-5; D remains unclear. This CDR3 is built from 12 residues. Trimming took off 2 bases at V and 11 bases at J, with 10 bases between the two ends. The CDR3 DNA sequence: TGTGCCAGCAGTTTAAAGGACGAAGCCCAGCATTTT. This sequence encodes CASSLKDEAQHF.

The chain combines TRBV6-5 with TRBJ2-1; the D gene could be TRBD1 or TRBD2 (5 bases each). The CDR3 is made up of 16 amino acids. Germline V gene data show CDR1 as MNHEY and CDR2 as SVGAGI. Trimming took 2 bases from V and 9 from J, leaving 20 bases between them. The DNA of the CDR3 is TGTGCCAGCAGTTACCCTGCCGGGACCAAAAGGGCTGAGCAGTTCTTC. This gives the protein CASSYPAGTKRAEQFF.

In its sample, this clonotype was seen a few times. For the CDR3, the DNA is TGTGCCAGCATCCTACCCGGGGCCTCTGGGGCCAACGTCCTGACTTTC. Translated, it gives CASILPGASGANVLTF. This chain connects TRBV7-9 to TRBJ2-6; D is tentatively TRBD1 or TRBD2 (5 bases each). The CDR3 runs to 16 residues. Germline loops: CDR1 SEHNR, CDR2 FQNEAQ (reference sequence). Between the trimmed V and J ends, which lost 7 bases and 0 bases, there was a span of 13 bases.

This clonotype occurred many times. CDR3 protein: CASSLSPEAFF. DNA for the CDR3: TGTGCCAGCAGCCTGAGTCCTGAAGCTTTCTTT. This chain uses TRBV7-9 with TRBJ1-1; D ambiguous. Between the trimmed V and J ends, which lost 5 bases and 6 bases, there was a span of 7 bases. This CDR3 contains 11 residues. Germline V CDR1 and CDR2: SEHNR, FQNEAQ (reference sequence).

This clonotype was recorded a few times. The DNA of the CDR3 is TGTGCCAGCACCCCCGGGACTAGCGCCGAGCAGTTCTTC. Translated, it gives CASTPGTSAEQFF. The chain joins TRBV12-3 or TRBV12-4 to TRBJ2-1; 10 positions agree with TRBD2. Unmatched junction bases numbered 7, after V lost 7 bases and J lost 10 bases. CDR3 length equals 13 residues.

The genes are TRBV13 and TRBJ2-1; D perhaps matches TRBD1 (6 bases). There are 17 residues in the CDR3. Trimming shortened V by 1 base and J by 0 bases, and 13 bases separated the two germline ends. Germline V lookup: CDR1 PRHDT, CDR2 FYEKMQ (reference sequence). In DNA, the CDR3 is TGTGCCAGCAGCTTAGTGCAGGGGCCTAGCTCCTACAATGAGCAGTTCTTC. It is translated as CASSLVQGPSSYNEQFF. Full variable domain (outside the CDR3, taken from reference TRBV13 and TRBJ2-1): AAGVIQSPRHLIKEKRETATLKCYPIPRHDTVYWYQQGPGQDPQFLISFYEKMQSDKGSIPDRFSAQQFSDYHSELNMSSLELGDSALYFCASSLVQGPSSYNEQFFGPGTRLTVL.

The chain joins TRBV5-1 to TRBJ2-2; 12 bases are a match to TRBD2. The CDR3 has 18 residues. V shed 4 bases, J shed 3 bases, and the junction held 10 bases outside the gene matches. The V gene's germline CDR1 is SGHRS and CDR2 YFSETQ. The CDR3 DNA is TGCGCCAGCAGCAATGGACTAGCGGGGTCCCTGGACACCGGGGAGCTGTTTTTT. This encodes CASSNGLAGSLDTGELFF.

V and J are TRBV20-1 and TRBJ1-5; no reliable D call. Trimming pared 1 base from V and 6 bases from J, leaving 1 base between. This CDR3 has 10 residues. Germline V gene data show CDR1 as DFQATT and CDR2 as SNEGSKA (reference sequence). Here the CDR3 DNA reads TGCAGTGCTAGAGGTCAGCCCCAGCATTTT. As protein: CSARGQPQHF.

The V call is TRBV25-1, the J call TRBJ2-2; D gene unclear. V lost 4 bases, J lost 0 bases, and 9 bases lay in between. Germline V lookup: CDR1 MGHDK, CDR2 SYGVNS. The CDR3 contains 15 residues. The CDR3 here is CASSVGPANTGELFF. The CDR3 region has the DNA TGTGCCAGCAGTGTAGGGCCAGCGAACACCGGGGAGCTGTTTTTT.

This clonotype was observed a few times. V usage is TRBV2 and J usage is TRBJ2-1, with D possibly matching TRBD2 (5 bases). Germline V gives CDR1 SNHLY, CDR2 FYNNEI. With 7 bases removed from V and 8 bases from J, the gap between germline ends came to 18 bases. This CDR3 contains 14 residues. CDR3 sequence reads: CASISRETRYEQFF. The CDR3 DNA reads as TGTGCCAGCATCTCCCGGGAAACTCGGTATGAGCAGTTCTTC.

V gene TRBV5-6 combines with J gene TRBJ2-5, with 10 bases matching TRBD1. Germline CDR1 and CDR2: SGHDT and YYEEEE. This CDR3 is 17 amino acids long. V was pared by 1 base and J by 5 bases, with 11 bases of the junction left unmatched. CDR3 sequence reads: CASSLFGQGVSWETQYF. Written as DNA, the CDR3 is TGTGCCAGCAGCTTGTTCGGACAGGGGGTTTCGTGGGAGACCCAGTACTTC. Full variable domain (outside the CDR3, taken from reference TRBV5-6 and TRBJ2-5): DAGVTQSPTHLIKTRGQQVTLRCSPKSGHDTVSWYQQALGQGPQFIFQYYEEEERQRGNFPDRFSGHQFPNYSSELNVNALLLGDSALYLCASSLFGQGVSWETQYFGPGTRLLVL.

This clonotype was seen only a few times. This chain connects TRBV2 to TRBJ2-1; TRBD2 might be the D (6 bases). This CDR3 is 15 amino acids long. Looked up from germline, CDR1 is SNHLY and CDR2 is FYNNEI. V shed 4 bases and J shed 8 bases, with 18 bases lying between them. The CDR3 sequence is CASSVPSAPGDEQFF. The DNA for the CDR3 is TGTGCCAGCAGTGTACCTAGCGCCCCGGGGGATGAGCAGTTCTTC.

V is TRBV4-1 and J is TRBJ2-1, with 12 nucleotides matching TRBD2. Germline V gives CDR1 MGHRA, CDR2 YSYEKL. V lost 4 bases to trimming and J lost 5 bases; unmatched junction nucleotides: 6. The CDR3 runs 16 residues. CDR3 coding DNA: TGCGCCAGCAGCCGAGGGACTAGCGGGTACAACAATGAGCAGTTCTTC. This translates into CASSRGTSGYNNEQFF.

The table lists this clonotype with a few counts. This rearrangement joins TRBV3-1 to TRBJ1-6, with D unclear. CDR3 length equals 16 residues. V lost 2 bases to trimming and J lost 1 base, with 9 bases between them. The germline V gene encodes CDR1 LGHDT and CDR2 YNNKEL (reference sequence). The CDR3 loop is CASSQWTGSYNSPLHF. The CDR3 bases are TGTGCCAGCAGCCAATGGACGGGGTCCTATAATTCACCCCTCCACTTT. Full variable domain (remainder filled in from reference TRBV3-1 and TRBJ1-6): DTAVSQTPKYLVTQMGNDKSIKCEQNLGHDTMYWYKQDSKKFLKIMFSYNNKELIINETVPNRFSPKSPDKAHLNLHINSLELGDSAVYFCASSQWTGSYNSPLHFGNGTRLTVT.

Only a few counts were recorded for this clonotype. The chain has TRBV2 and TRBJ2-3; perhaps TRBD1 as D (6 bases). Germline CDR1 SNHLY, CDR2 FYNNEI. This CDR3 comprises 15 residues. V was shortened by 11 bases and J by 0 bases, with 18 bases between the two germline ends. The CDR3 loop is CALQGQTGSTDTQYF. CDR3 DNA: TGTGCCCTCCAAGGACAGACGGGGAGCACAGATACGCAGTATTTT.

The V gene is TRBV15, the J gene TRBJ2-3; 7 positions agree with TRBD2. Per germline, CDR1 LNHNV and CDR2 YYDKDF (reference sequence). Germline trimming cut 1 base from V and 8 bases from J; bases unmatched to any gene: 9. The CDR3 is made up of 15 amino acids. The CDR3 loop reads CATSRGRERGGTQYF. CDR3 nucleotide sequence: TGTGCCACCAGCAGAGGTCGCGAACGCGGGGGTACGCAGTATTTT.

The chain carries TRBV20-1 and TRBJ2-7, with D possibly matching TRBD2 (6 bases). V gave up 4 bases and J gave up 6 bases, with 16 bases separating them. Germline CDR1 is DFQATT and CDR2 is SNEGSKA (reference sequence). This CDR3 spans 13 amino acids. As DNA, the CDR3 is TGCAGTGCTATTCAGGTGGGGGGAGGCGAGCAGTACTTC. This codes for CSAIQVGGGEQYF.

The V gene is TRBV24-1, the J gene TRBJ1-1; weak D call: TRBD1 (5 bases). Germline V gives CDR1 KGHDR, CDR2 SFDVKD. Trimming pared 0 bases from V and 5 bases from J, leaving 6 bases between. The CDR3 totals 13 residues. The CDR3 sequence: CATSDLRGTEAFF. CDR3 sequence (DNA): TGTGCCACCAGTGATTTGAGGGGAACTGAAGCTTTCTTT.

The CDR3 is CASSFGREAFF. The CDR3 nucleotides are TGTGCCAGCAGCTTTGGACGTGAAGCTTTCTTT. The rearrangement joins TRBV7-6 to TRBJ1-1; D uncertain. Deletions cut 3 bases from V and 7 bases from J, with 6 bases between. This CDR3 has 11 residues. Germline loops: CDR1 SGHVS, CDR2 FNYEAQ.

Only a few counts were recorded for this clonotype. This chain connects TRBV9 to TRBJ2-1, with D maybe TRBD1 (6 bases). Trimming stripped 4 bases from V and 10 bases from J, with 12 bases between. Germline-derived CDR1 and CDR2 are SGDLS and YYNGEE. The CDR3 has 12 residues. The CDR3 reads CASSLTGQEQFF. For the CDR3, the DNA is TGTGCCAGCAGCCTAACAGGACAGGAGCAGTTCTTC.

Only a few counts were recorded for this clonotype. The gene calls are TRBV29-1 and TRBJ2-7, with D possibly being TRBD1 (5 bases). Germline loops: CDR1 SQVTM, CDR2 ANQGSEA. Trimming took 2 bases from V and 2 from J, leaving 10 bases between them. The CDR3 has 13 amino acids. CDR3 nucleotides: TGCAGCGTTGAACTAGACAGCCCCTACGAGCAGTACTTC. Protein: CSVELDSPYEQYF.

The chain recombines TRBV18 with TRBJ2-3; D gene unclear. The CDR3 contains 15 residues. V lost 4 bases and J lost 0, with 11 bases in between. Germline loops: CDR1 KGHSH, CDR2 LQKENI. CDR3 DNA sequence: TGTGCCAGCTCACGAACCGACATAAGCACAGATACGCAGTATTTT. It yields the protein CASSRTDISTDTQYF.

The V and J genes are TRBV29-1 and TRBJ1-1; D remains unclear. The CDR3 totals 14 residues. Trimming stripped 0 bases from V and 3 bases from J, with 11 bases between. Germline CDR1 is SQVTM and CDR2 is ANQGSEA. The CDR3 here is CSVEDAAWDTEAFF. The DNA of the CDR3 is TGCAGCGTTGAAGACGCGGCCTGGGACACTGAAGCTTTCTTT.

The gene calls are TRBV20-1 and TRBJ2-1, with TRBD2 identical over 9 bases. V lost 0 bases to trimming and J lost 10 bases; unmatched junction nucleotides: 7. This CDR3 comprises 14 residues. Germline lookup yields CDR1 DFQATT and CDR2 SNEGSKA (reference sequence). The CDR3 DNA follows: TGCAGTGCTAGAGATAGCGGGAGAGGGGACGAGCAGTTCTTC. This encodes CSARDSGRGDEQFF.